Below are 32 T cell receptor beta chains sequenced from a single sample in a study of cytomegalovirus exposure and HLA in healthy donors. TCRdb's copy holds only in-frame clones and misses some; the assay was immunoSEQ multiplex PCR. The sample records around 150,000 clones, roughly 89% being singletons. Sequenced sample: PBMCs. These receptors were obtained from a woman under 30 in good health and CMV-seropositive.

CDR3 loop: CASSDALATGELFF. In DNA form, the CDR3 reads TGTGCCAGCAGCGACGCGCTAGCCACCGGGGAGCTGTTTTTT. This rearrangement joins TRBV11-3 to TRBJ2-2; D might be TRBD2 (5 bases). Trimming shortened V by 5 bases and J by 4 bases, and 11 bases separated the two germline ends. CDR3 size: 14 residues. From germline, CDR1 is SGHNT and CDR2 YENEEA.

The chain combines TRBV5-8 with TRBJ2-7; weak D call: TRBD1 (5 bases). This CDR3 spans 14 amino acids. Germline-derived CDR1 and CDR2 are SGHTS and YDEGEE. V lost 2 bases, J lost 1 base, and 10 bases lay in between. CDR3 in DNA: TGTGCCAGCAGCTTAGGGGTAGCATCCTACGAGCAGTACTTC. Translating gives CASSLGVASYEQYF.

The chain has TRBV7-8 and TRBJ2-7, with 7 nucleotides matching TRBD2. Germline values: CDR1 SGHVS, CDR2 FQNEAQ. V trimming: 5 bases; J trimming: 6 bases; junction bases outside the gene matches: 4. The CDR3 length is 12 residues. CDR3 sequence (DNA): TGTGCCAGCAGCCGCGGCGGGGGCGAGCAGTACTTC. Translation: CASSRGGGEQYF.

V gene TRBV4-1 combines with J gene TRBJ2-7, with D possibly TRBD1 on 5 matching bases. The germline V gene has CDR1 MGHRA and CDR2 YSYEKL. With 0 bases removed from V and 5 bases from J, the gap between germline ends came to 26 bases. The CDR3 has 19 residues. The CDR3 bases are TGCGCCAGCAGCCAAGATTTCTTCGGCACAGGCGGCCCCCTAAACGAGCAGTACTTC. Amino acid sequence: CASSQDFFGTGGPLNEQYF.

V and J are TRBV7-9 and TRBJ1-2; tentative D call: TRBD1 (5 bases). Trimming cost V 1 base and J 1 base, with 7 bases left between them. There are 14 residues in the CDR3. The V gene's germline CDR1 is SEHNR and CDR2 FQNEAQ (reference sequence). In nucleotides, the CDR3 is TGTGCCAGCAGCTTAGGGCAGGGTAACTATGGCTACACCTTC. Protein product: CASSLGQGNYGYTF.

The chain carries TRBV11-2 and TRBJ2-7; TRBD1 is a possible D gene (8 bases). Germline V gene data show CDR1 as SGHAT and CDR2 as FQNNGV. CDR3 size: 14 residues. V was cut by 5 bases and J by 5 bases, with 16 bases left in between. The CDR3 region is CASSEYRGGNEQYF. The CDR3 coding sequence is TGTGCCAGCAGCGAATACAGGGGGGGCAACGAGCAGTACTTC.

V and J are TRBV27 and TRBJ2-3; 11 bases align to TRBD2. Trimming removed 5 bases from V and 4 bases from J; junction bases left unmatched: 5. This CDR3 comprises 15 residues. Germline V lookup: CDR1 MNHEY, CDR2 SMNVEV (reference sequence). The CDR3 spells CASSQLAGAADTQYF. For the CDR3, the DNA is TGTGCCAGCAGTCAACTAGCGGGAGCGGCAGATACGCAGTATTTT.

The chain has TRBV7-9 and TRBJ2-7, with D perhaps TRBD1 (6 bases). Trimming left V 5 bases short and J 0 bases short, with 14 bases between. The germline V gene has CDR1 SEHNR and CDR2 FQNEAQ (reference sequence). CDR3 size: 15 residues. The CDR3 coding sequence is TGTGCCAGCAGCAACCTAGGGGGTTACTCCTACGAGCAGTACTTC. Translating gives CASSNLGGYSYEQYF.

This clone was detected once. The chain recombines TRBV5-4 with TRBJ2-7; TRBD2 matches at 14 bases. CDR3 length: 18 amino acids. Losses at the gene ends were 4 bases for V and 6 bases for J; bases not matched to a gene: 15. From germline, CDR1 is SGHNT and CDR2 YYREEE (reference sequence). The CDR3 DNA sequence: TGTGCCAGCAGCACCGGGACTAGCGGGAGTATATTCTCGGGCGAGCAGTACTTC. Its translation is CASSTGTSGSIFSGEQYF.

The V call is TRBV7-2, the J call TRBJ2-7, with D possibly being TRBD1 (7 bases). The V end was cut by 5 bases, the J end by 6 bases, with 17 bases between. The CDR3 runs to 14 residues. Germline assignment: CDR1 SGHTA and CDR2 FQGNSA. The CDR3 nucleotides are TGTGCCAGCAGCCACGACAGGGACTTCTCCGAGCAGTACTTC. It translates to CASSHDRDFSEQYF.

With respect to this clone: This sample includes further DNA sequences coding for the same CDR3. This chain joins TRBV28 and TRBJ2-7, with TRBD2 as a possible D gene (5 bases). Germline V gene sequence: CDR1 MDHEN, CDR2 SYDVKM. Trimming shortened V by 2 bases and J by 5 bases, and 10 bases separated the two germline ends. The CDR3 length is 13 residues. The CDR3 DNA sequence: TGTGCCAGCAGTTTACCGGGGATCCACGAGCAGTACTTC. Residues: CASSLPGIHEQYF.

The V and J genes are TRBV9 and TRBJ2-5; TRBD1 agrees at 8 bases. The CDR3 has 14 residues. CDR1 and CDR2 (germline): SGDLS, YYNGEE. The junction had 7 bases not matched to a gene; V was cut back by 4 bases and J by 5 bases. The DNA for the CDR3 is TGTGCCAGCAGCCCGCGGACAGGGACCGAGACCCAGTACTTC. Its protein product is CASSPRTGTETQYF.

The chain links TRBV7-2 to TRBJ2-7; D is unclear. The CDR3 is 13 residues long. Germline loops: CDR1 SGHTA, CDR2 FQGNSA. The ends were cut back, 5 bases at V and 4 bases at J, with 12 bases in the middle. The CDR3 nucleotides read TGTGCCAGCAGCCCTCCCTCCAGTTACGAGCAGTACTTC. Translated, it gives CASSPPSSYEQYF.

The genes are TRBV7-8 and TRBJ2-1; maybe TRBD2 (5 bases). Germline lookup yields CDR1 SGHVS and CDR2 FQNEAQ. Trimming cost V 5 bases and J 2 bases, with 25 bases left between them. The CDR3 is made up of 19 amino acids. The CDR3 loop reads CASSQNPRIRGSTYNEQFF. The CDR3 DNA is TGTGCCAGCAGCCAAAACCCCCGCATCCGGGGTAGCACCTACAATGAGCAGTTCTTC.

The chain links TRBV18 to TRBJ2-7; 12 bases fit TRBD1. The length of the CDR3 is 15 residues. J was trimmed by 7 bases and V by 4 bases; bases with no gene match: 8. Germline assignment: CDR1 KGHSH and CDR2 LQKENI. The CDR3 loop reads CASSQPGQGAEEQYF. The CDR3 coding sequence is TGTGCCAGCTCACAACCGGGACAGGGGGCTGAGGAGCAGTACTTC.

Only a few counts were recorded for this clone. The chain is built from TRBV7-9 and TRBJ2-5, with 11 bases fitting TRBD1. The CDR3 runs to 16 residues. Losses at the gene ends were 5 bases for V and 7 bases for J; bases not matched to a gene: 12. Germline V CDR1 and CDR2: SEHNR, FQNEAQ (reference sequence). The CDR3 sequence is CASSPKLHGTGGTQYF. The CDR3 region has the DNA TGTGCCAGCAGCCCAAAGCTCCACGGGACAGGGGGGACCCAGTACTTC.

J is TRBJ2-3 and V is TRBV5-6, with TRBD1 matching 7 bases. This CDR3 has 17 amino acids. V lost 0 bases to trimming and J lost 7 bases; unmatched junction nucleotides: 14. Per the germline V gene, CDR1 is SGHDT and CDR2 is YYEEEE. CDR3 sequence reads: CASSLAFGTEDIYTQYF. The CDR3, as DNA: TGTGCCAGCAGCTTGGCCTTCGGGACAGAGGATATTTATACGCAGTATTTT.

The count of this clone is one. The rearrangement joins TRBV11-2 to TRBJ2-7; tentatively, D is TRBD1 (5 bases). The germline gives CDR1 SGHAT, CDR2 FQNNGV. This CDR3 is 14 amino acids long. V gave up 1 base and J gave up 2 bases, with 9 bases separating them. CDR3 loop: CASSLAGAAYEQYF. CDR3 DNA: TGTGCCAGCAGCTTAGCTGGGGCAGCCTACGAGCAGTACTTC.

This clone was seen only a few times. The chain links TRBV7-2 to TRBJ2-7; a weak D match, TRBD1 (5 bases). CDR3 size: 14 residues. From germline, CDR1 is SGHTA and CDR2 FQGNSA. V was clipped by 5 bases and J by 1 base, with 12 bases between them. The CDR3 region is CASSPYRRSYEQYF. CDR3 coding DNA: TGTGCCAGCAGCCCTTACAGGAGATCCTACGAGCAGTACTTC.

CDR3 in DNA: TGTGCCAGCAGCTTCTCGTGGAGTCTTGGATACAATGAGCAGTTCTTC. This translates into CASSFSWSLGYNEQFF. The rearrangement joins TRBV7-8 to TRBJ2-1; D ambiguous. The CDR3 consists of 16 residues. Trimming removed 3 bases from V and 4 bases from J, with 16 bases in between. Germline CDR1 and CDR2: SGHVS and FQNEAQ.

This clone came up many times. This sequence joins TRBV27 and TRBJ2-3; 8 bases are shared with TRBD2. This CDR3 comprises 15 residues. J gave up 4 bases and V 6 bases, and 9 bases lay outside the gene matches. Germline V CDR1 and CDR2: MNHEY, SMNVEV (reference sequence). The CDR3 nucleotides read TGTGCCAGCAGAATAAGAGCGGGAGTAGCAGATACGCAGTATTTT. Translated: CASRIRAGVADTQYF.

The chain has TRBV6-7 and TRBJ1-5; D not resolved. TRBV6-7 is flagged as an ORF with uncertain function. Trimming removed 5 bases from V and 5 bases from J, with 16 bases in between. The CDR3 has 15 residues. Here the CDR3 DNA reads TGTGCCAGCAGTCGTCTACTGGGCTGGGATCAGCCCCAGCATTTT. Its translation is CASSRLLGWDQPQHF.

The rearrangement links TRBV18 to TRBJ2-1; TRBD2 matches 9 bases. Germline V gene lookup returns CDR1 KGHSH and CDR2 LQKENI. The CDR3 loop spans 15 amino acids. With V trimmed by 3 bases and J by 7 bases, 7 bases remained unmatched. The CDR3 protein is CASSPSGRGYNEQFF. Written as DNA, the CDR3 is TGTGCCAGCTCACCTAGCGGGAGAGGATATAATGAGCAGTTCTTC.

The chain uses TRBV12-5 and TRBJ1-1; 7 bases match TRBD1. In germline, CDR1 is LGHNT, CDR2 FRNRAP. The length of the CDR3 is 15 residues. Unmatched junction bases numbered 6, after V lost 4 bases and J lost 1 base. CDR3: CASGSGQTKNTEAFF. The CDR3 DNA is TGTGCTAGTGGTTCGGGACAGACTAAGAACACTGAAGCTTTCTTT.

This rearrangement joins TRBV5-6 to TRBJ1-1; the match to TRBD1 covers 7 bases. Germline loops: CDR1 SGHDT, CDR2 YYEEEE. Unmatched junction bases numbered 3, after V lost 2 bases and J lost 5 bases. The CDR3 length is 13 residues. The CDR3 here is CASSLGGWTEAFF. The CDR3 bases are TGTGCCAGCAGCTTAGGGGGCTGGACTGAAGCTTTCTTT.

The table lists this clone with a count of one. CDR3 in amino acids: CASSGGFTDTQYF. The DNA of the CDR3 is TGTGCCTCGTCAGGGGGCTTCACAGATACGCAGTATTTT. The V gene is TRBV30, the J gene TRBJ2-3; 8 bases fit TRBD1. This CDR3 comprises 13 residues. Per germline, CDR1 GTSNPN and CDR2 SVGIG (reference sequence). Germline trimming cut 7 bases from V and 2 bases from J; bases unmatched to any gene: 5.

The V call is TRBV4-3, the J call TRBJ1-1, with D unclear. Germline V gene data show CDR1 as LGHNA and CDR2 as YSLEER. V lost 0 bases, J lost 2 bases, and 10 bases lay in between. CDR3 length: 15 residues. CDR3 bases: TGCGCCAGCAGCCAAGATCCCCAGACAAACACTGAAGCTTTCTTT. Encoded protein: CASSQDPQTNTEAFF.

The genes are TRBV5-1 and TRBJ2-5; possibly TRBD1 for D (6 bases). Trimming took off 4 bases at V and 5 bases at J, with 18 bases between the two ends. CDR3 length equals 15 residues. Germline CDR1 SGHRS, CDR2 YFSETQ. The CDR3 bases are TGCGCCAGCAGCCCGGAGGACAGAGAAGTGGAGACCCAGTACTTC. Translated, it gives CASSPEDREVETQYF.

The chain carries TRBV4-1 and TRBJ2-7, with 12 bases aligning to TRBD2. Germline CDR1 MGHRA, CDR2 YSYEKL. V lost 4 bases to trimming and J lost 1 base; unmatched junction nucleotides: 5. CDR3 size: 16 residues. The CDR3 protein is CASSRGLAGRSYEQYF. The CDR3 coding sequence is TGCGCCAGCAGCCGGGGACTAGCGGGCCGATCCTACGAGCAGTACTTC.

V usage is TRBV13 and J usage is TRBJ1-3; 7 bases align to TRBD1. This CDR3 has 16 residues. Losses at the gene ends were 2 bases for V and 3 bases for J; bases not matched to a gene: 7. Germline values: CDR1 PRHDT, CDR2 FYEKMQ (reference sequence). The CDR3: CASSLLTGDDGNTIYF. CDR3 nucleotide sequence: TGTGCCAGCAGCTTATTAACAGGGGATGATGGAAACACCATATATTTT.

The chain couples TRBV11-1 to TRBJ1-1; 10 bases map to TRBD1. The CDR3 is 14 amino acids. Germline V gene lookup returns CDR1 SGHAT and CDR2 FQDESV (reference sequence). With 5 bases clipped from V and 4 bases from J, the junction kept 4 bases outside the gene matches. The CDR3 DNA is TGTGCCAGCAGCGCCGGGACAGGGGCCACTGAAGCTTTCTTT. Protein product: CASSAGTGATEAFF. The complete variable domain, with remaining parts taken from reference TRBV11-1 and TRBJ1-1, reads EAEVAQSPRYKITEKSQAVAFWCDPISGHATLYWYRQILGQGPELLVQFQDESVVDDSQLPKDRFSAERLKGVDSTLKIQPAELGDSAMYLCASSAGTGATEAFFGQGTRLTVV.

This chain links TRBV4-3 with TRBJ2-3; 7 bases map to TRBD1. CDR1 and CDR2 (germline): LGHNA, YSLEER. Germline trimming cut 3 bases from V and 2 bases from J; bases unmatched to any gene: 5. This CDR3 is 15 amino acids long. The CDR3 sequence: CASSQTGLDTDTQYF. The DNA of the CDR3 is TGCGCCAGCAGCCAGACAGGGTTAGACACAGATACGCAGTATTTT.